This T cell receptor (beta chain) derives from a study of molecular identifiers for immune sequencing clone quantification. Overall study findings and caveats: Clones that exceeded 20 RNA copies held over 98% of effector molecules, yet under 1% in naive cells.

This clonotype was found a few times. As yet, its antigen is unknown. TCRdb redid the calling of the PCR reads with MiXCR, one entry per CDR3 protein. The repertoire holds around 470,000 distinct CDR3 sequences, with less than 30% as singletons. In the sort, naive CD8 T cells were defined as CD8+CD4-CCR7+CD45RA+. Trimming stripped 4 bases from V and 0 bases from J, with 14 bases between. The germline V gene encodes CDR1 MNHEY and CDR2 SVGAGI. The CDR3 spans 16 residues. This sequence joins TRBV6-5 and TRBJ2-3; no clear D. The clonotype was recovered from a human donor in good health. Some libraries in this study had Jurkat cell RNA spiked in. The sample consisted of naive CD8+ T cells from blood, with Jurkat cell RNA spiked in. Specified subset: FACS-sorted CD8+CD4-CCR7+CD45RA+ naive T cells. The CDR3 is CASSSQDGTSTDTQYF. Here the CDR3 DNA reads TGTGCCAGCAGTTCCCAGGACGGTACTAGCACAGATACGCAGTATTTT.